The 11 T cell receptor beta chains listed next were all sequenced from one sample in a study of control samples from healthy donors and cancer patients. Repertoires were generated with immunoSEQ multiplex PCR, while TCRdb's copy carries only in-frame clones and drops some. Of roughly 170,000 clones in the sample, almost 90% were seen once. The sample was blood. The receptors originated from a woman in her thirties in good health.

This chain uses TRBV4-1 with TRBJ2-5; 7 positions agree with TRBD2. Germline V gene data show CDR1 as MGHRA and CDR2 as YSYEKL. V gave up 2 bases and J gave up 5 bases; unmatched junction bases: 8. The CDR3 has 15 residues. The CDR3 DNA follows: TGCGCCAGCAGCCAATCCGGAGCGGGAAGTGAGACCCAGTACTTC. Translated: CASSQSGAGSETQYF.

This clone was recorded only once. The chain combines TRBV7-2 with TRBJ2-1, with 9 bases fitting TRBD2. Trimming removed 3 bases from V and 8 bases from J; junction bases left unmatched: 8. CDR1 and CDR2 (germline): SGHTA, FQGNSA. The CDR3 spans 15 residues. The CDR3 region is CASSLGAGGPYEQFF. The CDR3 bases are TGTGCCAGCAGCTTGGGCGCGGGAGGGCCGTATGAGCAGTTCTTC.

The chain carries TRBV19 and TRBJ2-7; D perhaps matches TRBD2 (5 bases). This CDR3 spans 15 amino acids. CDR1 is LNHDA, CDR2 SQIVND, per germline (reference sequence). The V end was cut by 5 bases, the J end by 3 bases, with 17 bases between. The CDR3 DNA sequence: TGTGCCAGTAGTTTGGGAGTCGGCGGATTCTACGAGCAGTACGTC. It codes for CASSLGVGGFYEQYV.

The V and J genes are TRBV12-5 and TRBJ1-5, with D unresolved. V lost 1 base and J 6 bases, leaving 7 bases between the germline ends. CDR3 length: 13 residues. Per germline, CDR1 LGHNT and CDR2 FRNRAP. CDR3 in DNA: TGTGCTAGTGGTTTGGGCCTTGGTCAGCCCCAGCATTTT. Its translation is CASGLGLGQPQHF.

The chain links TRBV7-9 to TRBJ2-5; 7 nucleotides match TRBD1. The length of the CDR3 is 14 residues. The germline V gene has CDR1 SEHNR and CDR2 FQNEAQ (reference sequence). After removal of 3 bases from V and 5 bases from J, the junction contained 6 bases not matched to a gene. CDR3: CASSFQTGLETQYF. The DNA of the CDR3 is TGTGCCAGCAGCTTCCAGACAGGGTTGGAGACCCAGTACTTC.

V and J are TRBV10-3 and TRBJ2-1; 11 positions agree with TRBD2. Germline CDR1 ENHRY, CDR2 SYGVKD. The J segment lost 5 bases and the V segment lost 5 bases, leaving 8 bases of the junction unmatched. The CDR3 extends over 16 amino acids. CDR3 DNA: TGTGCCATCAGTACCCCCGGGGGACTAGCGGACAATGAGCAGTTCTTC. Translation gives CAISTPGGLADNEQFF.

CDR3 in amino acids: CASSPGGRSTPNTEAFF. For the CDR3, the DNA is TGTGCCAGCAGCCCGGGGGGCAGGAGCACCCCGAACACTGAAGCTTTCTTT. The genes are TRBV9 and TRBJ1-1; D might be TRBD1 (6 bases). Deletions cut 4 bases from V and 1 base from J, with 20 bases between. Germline loops: CDR1 SGDLS, CDR2 YYNGEE. The CDR3 is 17 residues long.

The rearrangement joins TRBV10-1 to TRBJ1-1; weak D call: TRBD1 (6 bases). The CDR3 extends over 16 amino acids. Germline CDR1 reads WNHNN; CDR2 reads SYGVQD (reference sequence). The V end lost 1 base, the J end lost 11 bases, and 23 bases lay between the germline ends. The CDR3 region has the DNA TGCGCCAGCAGTGAGTATAGGACAGCCGACGGTTTGCGGGCTTTCTTT. As protein: CASSEYRTADGLRAFF.

V gene TRBV6-1 combines with J gene TRBJ2-3; no clear D. Germline V gene data show CDR1 as MNHNS and CDR2 as SASEGT. This CDR3 is 12 amino acids long. Trimming took off 2 bases at V and 6 bases at J, with 6 bases between the two ends. The CDR3 loop is CASSENVDTQYF. The CDR3 nucleotides are TGTGCCAGCAGTGAAAATGTGGATACGCAGTATTTT.

In nucleotides, the CDR3 is TGTGCCACCAGCCAGAGTAGCGGGGACGCTCTGGAGACCCAGTACTTC. This sequence encodes CATSQSSGDALETQYF. The V gene is TRBV24-1, the J gene TRBJ2-5; 8 nucleotides agree with TRBD2. CDR1 is KGHDR and CDR2 is SFDVKD in the germline V gene. V shed 7 bases and J 5 bases; nucleotides not matched to a gene: 14. This CDR3 has 16 residues.

The rearrangement links TRBV5-1 to TRBJ1-5, with D perhaps TRBD1 (5 bases). V lost 5 bases and J 4 bases, leaving 16 bases between the germline ends. The CDR3 loop spans 15 amino acids. The V gene's germline CDR1 is SGHRS and CDR2 YFSETQ. Here the CDR3 reads CASRETGTGNQPQHF. Written as DNA, the CDR3 is TGCGCCAGCAGAGAAACCGGGACGGGGAATCAGCCCCAGCATTTT.